These 12 T cell receptor beta chains were all obtained from the same sample, sequenced in a study of cytomegalovirus exposure and HLA in healthy donors. The primer mix had 60 Vbeta and 13 Jbeta primers. Profiling relied on immunoSEQ multiplex PCR, and the TCRdb table lists in-frame clones only, not all of them. The data contain around 100,000 clones, 65% to 75% of them singletons. The sample taken for sequencing was PBMCs. Receptors originate from a man aged 35-49 years in good health and CMV-seropositive.

This sequence joins TRBV9 and TRBJ1-5; 7 bases line up with TRBD1. V was clipped by 5 bases and J by 0 bases; unmatched bases: 8. CDR3 length equals 16 residues. CDR1 is SGDLS and CDR2 is YYNGEE in the germline V gene. This CDR3 is CASRIRQGHSNQPQHF. CDR3 sequence (DNA): TGTGCCAGCAGGATCCGACAGGGCCATAGCAATCAGCCCCAGCATTTT.

The V call is TRBV5-4, the J call TRBJ1-2; D might be TRBD1 (5 bases). CDR1 and CDR2 (germline): SGHNT, YYREEE (reference sequence). The V and J ends lost 4 bases and 7 bases respectively, with 17 bases between them. The CDR3 runs 14 residues. The CDR3, as DNA: TGTGCCAGCAGCCCCCGGGGAGGGGTCCGTGGCTACACCTTC. It yields the protein CASSPRGGVRGYTF. The full variable domain, in which reference TRBV5-4 and TRBJ1-2 provide the parts outside the CDR3, is ETGVTQSPTHLIKTRGQQVTLRCSSQSGHNTVSWYQQALGQGPQFIFQYYREEENGRGNFPPRFSGLQFPNYSSELNVNALELDDSALYLCASSPRGGVRGYTFGSGTRLTVV.

This sequence joins TRBV5-4 and TRBJ2-1, with D possibly being TRBD1 (6 bases). The CDR3 consists of 13 residues. V dropped 4 bases and J dropped 3 bases, with 8 bases sitting between them. Per germline, CDR1 SGHNT and CDR2 YYREEE (reference sequence). The CDR3, as DNA: TGTGCCAGCAGCAGGGACAACTACAATGAGCAGTTCTTC. It translates to CASSRDNYNEQFF.

The gene calls are TRBV7-9 and TRBJ2-2; perhaps TRBD1 as D (5 bases). Germline CDR1 SEHNR, CDR2 FQNEAQ (reference sequence). CDR3 length: 14 amino acids. V was shortened by 1 base and J by 4 bases, with 7 bases between the two germline ends. The CDR3 reads CASSLEGITGELFF. In DNA, the CDR3 is TGTGCCAGCAGCTTAGAGGGGATCACCGGGGAGCTGTTTTTT. The full variable domain, in which reference TRBV7-9 and TRBJ2-2 provide the parts outside the CDR3, is DTGVSQNPRHKITKRGQNVTFRCDPISEHNRLYWYRQTLGQGPEFLTYFQNEAQLEKSRLLSDRFSAERPKGSFSTLEIQRTEQGDSAMYLCASSLEGITGELFFGEGSRLTVL.

This clone was counted a few times. The gene calls are TRBV27 and TRBJ1-1; a possible D gene is TRBD1 (5 bases). The CDR3 runs 14 residues. CDR1 is MNHEY and CDR2 is SMNVEV in the germline V gene (reference sequence). The V end lost 4 bases, the J end lost 1 base, and 10 bases lay between the germline ends. The CDR3 protein is CASSYGGSNTEAFF. CDR3 sequence (DNA): TGTGCCAGCAGTTATGGGGGGTCGAACACTGAAGCTTTCTTT.

This chain uses TRBV28 with TRBJ2-2; 7 nucleotides match TRBD2. Germline values: CDR1 MDHEN, CDR2 SYDVKM. CDR3 size: 14 residues. V lost 7 bases to trimming and J lost 7 bases; unmatched junction nucleotides: 9. The DNA for the CDR3 is TGTGCCAGCACCACGGGAGGCCGAGGCGGGGAGCTGTTTTTT. This sequence encodes CASTTGGRGGELFF.

This clone was picked up a small number of times. This CDR3 is also generated by other DNA sequences in the sample. The CDR3 region has the DNA TGTGCCAGCAGCCCCCGGGGGACAGGGGATGGCTACACCTTC. This translates into CASSPRGTGDGYTF. This chain joins TRBV7-9 and TRBJ1-2; 10 bases are shared with TRBD1. The V gene's germline CDR1 is SEHNR and CDR2 FQNEAQ (reference sequence). The CDR3 is made up of 14 amino acids. The junction had 6 bases not matched to a gene; V was cut back by 5 bases and J by 6 bases.

This chain uses TRBV2 with TRBJ2-7; perhaps TRBD1 as D (6 bases). With 3 bases removed from V and 0 bases from J, the gap between germline ends came to 21 bases. This CDR3 is built from 18 residues. In germline, CDR1 is SNHLY, CDR2 FYNNEI. This chain's CDR3 is CASSDSLVRTESSYEQYV. DNA for the CDR3: TGTGCCAGCAGTGACTCCCTCGTTCGGACAGAAAGCTCCTACGAGCAGTACGTC.

The chain couples TRBV14 to TRBJ2-1; the match to TRBD1 covers 7 bases. The CDR3 is 17 amino acids. With V trimmed by 4 bases and J by 6 bases, 15 bases remained unmatched. Germline V gene lookup returns CDR1 SGHDN and CDR2 FVKESK. Here the CDR3 reads CASSRGPGTASGNEQFF. For the CDR3, the DNA is TGTGCCAGCAGCCGCGGGCCAGGGACAGCCTCGGGCAATGAGCAGTTCTTC. The full variable domain, with the rest looked up from reference TRBV14 and TRBJ2-1, is EAGVTQFPSHSVIEKGQTVTLRCDPISGHDNLYWYRRVMGKEIKFLLHFVKESKQDESGMPNNRFLAERTGGTYSTLKVQPAELEDSGVYFCASSRGPGTASGNEQFFGPGTRLTVL.

CDR3 loop: CASSLVLAGNEQYF. The CDR3 nucleotides read TGTGCCAGCAGCTTGGTGTTAGCGGGAAACGAGCAGTACTTC. The chain joins TRBV5-5 to TRBJ2-7; 8 bases agree with TRBD2. V trimming: 0 bases; J trimming: 5 bases; junction bases outside the gene matches: 4. CDR1 and CDR2 (germline): SGHKS, YYEKEE (reference sequence). CDR3 length equals 14 residues.

This clone was detected a few times. CDR3 sequence reads: CASSQDYGANEQFF. The DNA of the CDR3 is TGCGCCAGCAGCCAAGATTATGGAGCCAATGAGCAGTTCTTC. The V and J genes are TRBV4-3 and TRBJ2-1; the D is unclear. This CDR3 has 14 residues. Germline V gene sequence: CDR1 LGHNA, CDR2 YSLEER. V lost 0 bases to trimming and J lost 6 bases, with 9 bases between them.

The chain joins TRBV7-3 to TRBJ1-1; D is perhaps TRBD1 (5 bases). Trimming left V 2 bases short and J 3 bases short, with 10 bases between. CDR3 size: 14 residues. Germline loops: CDR1 SGHTA, CDR2 FQGTGA. CDR3 bases: TGTGCCAGCAGCTTATCAGGGTGGGACACTGAAGCTTTCTTT. Amino acids: CASSLSGWDTEAFF.